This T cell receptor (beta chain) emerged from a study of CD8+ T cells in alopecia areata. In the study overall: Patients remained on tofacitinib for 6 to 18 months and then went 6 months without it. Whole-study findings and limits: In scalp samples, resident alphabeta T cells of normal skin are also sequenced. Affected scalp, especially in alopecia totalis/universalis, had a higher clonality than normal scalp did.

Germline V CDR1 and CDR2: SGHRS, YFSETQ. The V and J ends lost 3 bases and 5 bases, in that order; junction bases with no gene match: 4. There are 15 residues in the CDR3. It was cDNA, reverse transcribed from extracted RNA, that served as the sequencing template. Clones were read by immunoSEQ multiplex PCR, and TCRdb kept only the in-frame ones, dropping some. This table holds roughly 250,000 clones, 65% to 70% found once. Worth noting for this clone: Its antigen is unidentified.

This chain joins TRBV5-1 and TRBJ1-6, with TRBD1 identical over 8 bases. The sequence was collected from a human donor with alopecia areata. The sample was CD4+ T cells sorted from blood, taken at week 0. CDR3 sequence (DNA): TGCGCCAGCAGCTACGGACAGGGACATAATTCACCCCTCCACTTT. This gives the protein CASSYGQGHNSPLHF.